The sequence of this T cell receptor (beta chain) was determined in a study of graft-versus-host responses after intestinal transplantation. The data were produced by immunoSEQ multiplex PCR, yet TCRdb's version contains in-frame clones alone and is incomplete. The sample has nearly 9,500 clones, roughly 30% seen once. Germline loops: CDR1 SGHVS, CDR2 FQNEAQ. Trimming removed 0 bases from V and 5 bases from J; junction bases left unmatched: 15. This CDR3 contains 20 residues. Plating of some 200,000 CFSE-labeled responder cells was done together with some 200,000 irradiated, violet-dye-labeled stimulator cells.

The chain couples TRBV7-8 to TRBJ2-1, with 11 bases identical to TRBD2. Sequencing used alloreactive CD8+ T cells from a mixed lymphocyte reaction culture, obtained before transplantation. Subset specified: CFSE-low proliferating T cells sorted from approximately 6-day pre-transplant mixed lymphocyte reaction (GvH or HvG direction). This TCR was sampled from a human patient who was an organ donor for intestinal transplantation. Here the CDR3 DNA reads TGTGCCAGCAGCTTAGCGCGTTTGGATTGGATAGCGGGAGGGGACAATGAGCAGTTCTTC. The encoded protein is CASSLARLDWIAGGDNEQFF.